What follows is one T cell receptor (beta chain) and its context. V lost 1 base to trimming and J lost 1 base, with 13 bases between them. The germline V gene encodes CDR1 LGHDT and CDR2 YNNKEL (reference sequence). This CDR3 spans 16 amino acids. This specimen comes from a study of identical twins. TCRdb re-called the 5' RACE reads with MiXCR, one entry per CDR3 protein. The sample has about 340,000 distinct CDR3 sequences; roughly 12% are singletons. This same sample was also taken into another study, of yellow fever vaccine responses in identical twins.

The genes are TRBV3-1 and TRBJ1-1; a weak D match, TRBD1 (5 bases). The sequencing sample was made of CD8+ T cells sorted from blood. This sequence was found in a woman aged 18-29 years in good health. CDR3 residues: CASSQAGGSSNTEAFF. CDR3 bases: TGTGCCAGCAGCCAAGCGGGGGGGTCGTCGAACACTGAAGCTTTCTTT.